One and the same sample provided the 16 T cell receptor beta chains below, sequenced in a study of spatial heterogeneity in lung cancer. Study-wide results and caveats: It was found that expanded intratumoral alpha and beta TCR counts tracked tumor mutation counts.

For these TCRs, the target antigens are not known. TCRdb recomputed calls from the 5' RACE reads with MiXCR, one row per CDR3 protein. The sample carries under 200 distinct CDR3 sequences, about two thirds recorded once. The time point here: sample taken at primary tumor resection. The specimen comprised lung tumor tissue, sampled at surgery. Receptors were obtained from a male donor with early-stage non-small cell lung cancer.

With regard to this clonotype: This beta chain is a stray read from a library made for alpha chains; its abundance is not meaningful. The rearrangement uses TRBV20-1 and TRBJ2-1; the D gene is possibly TRBD2 (7 bases). Germline V gene sequence: CDR1 DFQATT, CDR2 SNEGSKA (reference sequence). V was trimmed by 6 bases and J by 5 bases, leaving 20 bases between them. This CDR3 contains 15 residues. This CDR3 is CSAPSGGVFDNEQFF. In nucleotides, the CDR3 is TGCAGTGCGCCCTCGGGGGGCGTTTTCGACAATGAGCAGTTCTTC.

Concerning this clonotype itself: The size of this beta chain means little, since it is a stray read in a library made for alpha chains. The V call is TRBV20-1, the J call TRBJ2-3; no clear D gene. The CDR3 covers 14 residues. The germline gives CDR1 DFQATT, CDR2 SNEGSKA (reference sequence). V dropped 4 bases and J dropped 0 bases, with 11 bases sitting between them. CDR3 nucleotide sequence: TGCAGTGCTAACCCGGGTCTTAGCACAGATACGCAGTATTTT. Protein sequence: CSANPGLSTDTQYF.

Details on this clonotype: The library was designed around alpha chains, so this beta chain is a stray read whose abundance carries little weight. This sequence joins TRBV3-1 and TRBJ2-5, with a possible D match to TRBD1 (5 bases). Germline lookup yields CDR1 LGHDT and CDR2 YNNKEL (reference sequence). There are 18 residues in the CDR3. V was clipped by 0 bases and J by 4 bases, with 21 bases between them. The CDR3 region has the DNA TGTGCCAGCAGCCAAGATATTAGGACATCGGATCAAGGAGAGACCCAGTACTTC. Residues: CASSQDIRTSDQGETQYF.

This clonotype has just a few counts. The library was designed around alpha chains, so this beta chain is a stray read whose abundance carries little weight. The chain employs TRBV7-9 and TRBJ1-4, with a possible D match to TRBD1 (6 bases). The CDR3 runs to 15 residues. CDR1 is SEHNR, CDR2 FQNEAQ, per germline (reference sequence). V lost 3 bases and J 3 bases, leaving 11 bases between the germline ends. Here the CDR3 reads CASSFLEGANEKLFF. CDR3 DNA sequence: TGTGCCAGCAGCTTCTTAGAGGGGGCTAATGAAAAACTGTTTTTT.

Concerning this clonotype: For a library built for alpha chains, this beta chain is a stray read; little rests on its size. This chain connects TRBV28 to TRBJ1-3, with 8 bases lining up with TRBD1. Germline CDR1 is MDHEN and CDR2 is SYDVKM. The trim removed 4 bases at V and 2 bases at J, leaving 7 bases unmatched. This CDR3 is built from 16 residues. CDR3 sequence reads: CASSSADRETGNTIYF. The CDR3 nucleotides are TGTGCCAGCAGTTCCGCGGACAGGGAAACTGGAAACACCATATATTTT.

Comments on this clonotype: A library prepared for alpha chains yielded this beta chain as an off-target read; its size is of little meaning. This chain joins TRBV14 and TRBJ1-4, with TRBD1 identical over 10 bases. With 2 bases clipped from V and 5 bases from J, the junction kept 8 bases outside the gene matches. The CDR3 sequence is 17 residues long. Germline lookup yields CDR1 SGHDN and CDR2 FVKESK. The CDR3 spells CASSQRPKGQGNEKLFF. CDR3 bases: TGTGCCAGCAGCCAACGGCCCAAGGGACAGGGGAATGAAAAACTGTTTTTT.

This clonotype was counted a single time. For a library built for alpha chains, this beta chain is a stray read; little rests on its size. The chain is built from TRBV29-1 and TRBJ2-5; TRBD1 matches 12 bases. Looked up from germline, CDR1 is SQVTM and CDR2 is ANQGSEA. V was pared by 7 bases and J by 7 bases, with 16 bases of the junction left unmatched. CDR3 length: 16 amino acids. Written as DNA, the CDR3 is TGCAGCGCCGGCGGGACAGGGGGCGAGATGTTAGGGACCCAGTACTTC. It specifies CSAGGTGGEMLGTQYF.

In regard to this clonotype: This beta chain represents an off-target read in a library built for alpha chains; its size is of limited meaning. The rearrangement uses TRBV29-1 and TRBJ2-3; 9 nucleotides line up with TRBD1. V lost 6 bases, J lost 4 bases, and 8 bases stayed unmatched. Germline CDR1 is SQVTM and CDR2 is ANQGSEA. The CDR3 has 14 amino acids. Written as DNA, the CDR3 is TGCAGCGTGGCCGGGACAGGGTTGGCAGATACGCAGTATTTT. As protein: CSVAGTGLADTQYF.

Notes on this clonotype: This beta chain was picked up by a library intended for alpha chains and is off target, so its count carries little meaning. The V call is TRBV24-1, the J call TRBJ2-1; 10 bases are a match to TRBD2. After removal of 2 bases from V and 6 bases from J, the junction contained 6 bases not matched to a gene. Germline assignment: CDR1 KGHDR and CDR2 SFDVKD. This CDR3 contains 16 residues. The CDR3 DNA follows: TGTGCCACCAGTGATTCCGGGACTAGCGAAATCAATGAGCAGTTCTTC. This translates into CATSDSGTSEINEQFF.

Concerning this clonotype itself: This beta chain represents an off-target read in a library built for alpha chains; its size is of limited meaning. The gene calls are TRBV6-6 and TRBJ2-1; 8 bases align to TRBD1. V gave up 6 bases and J gave up 7 bases; unmatched junction bases: 5. Looked up from germline, CDR1 is MNHNY and CDR2 is SVGAGI (reference sequence). This CDR3 comprises 13 residues. CDR3 coding DNA: TGTGCCAGCAGCGGACAGGGCTTGAATGAGCAGTTCTTC. It is translated as CASSGQGLNEQFF.

This clonotype is hyperexpanded by share. With the library built for alpha chains, this beta chain is off target and its frequency is not meaningful. The chain joins TRBV12-3 or TRBV12-4 to TRBJ1-2; D possibly corresponds to TRBD1 (6 bases). This CDR3 is 12 amino acids long. Trimming stripped 3 bases from V and 7 bases from J, with 9 bases between. The CDR3: CASSFGGPGYTF. The CDR3 region has the DNA TGTGCCAGCAGTTTCGGGGGGCCTGGCTACACCTTC.

This clonotype has only a few counts. With the library built for alpha chains, this beta chain is off target and its frequency is not meaningful. The V call is TRBV11-2, the J call TRBJ1-1, with D uncertain. Trimming shortened V by 3 bases and J by 0 bases, and 11 bases separated the two germline ends. Germline assignment: CDR1 SGHAT and CDR2 FQNNGV. This CDR3 has 15 amino acids. The CDR3 DNA follows: TGTGCCAGCAGCTTCGGAAACCAAATGAACACTGAAGCTTTCTTT. It translates to CASSFGNQMNTEAFF.

A word on this clonotype: The library was prepared for alpha chains; this beta chain is a stray read, so its frequency means little. This sequence joins TRBV7-9 and TRBJ2-2; D remains ambiguous. This CDR3 has 12 amino acids. Germline V CDR1 and CDR2: SEHNR, FQNEAQ (reference sequence). V dropped 6 bases and J dropped 2 bases, with 4 bases sitting between them. The CDR3 DNA is TGTGCCAGCAGTATTAACACCGGGGAGCTGTTTTTT. Translating gives CASSINTGELFF.

Worth noting for this clonotype: This beta chain is a stray read from a library made for alpha chains; its abundance is not meaningful. The rearrangement uses TRBV24-1 and TRBJ2-7; the D call may be TRBD1 or TRBD2 (5 bases each). Trimming took off 5 bases at V and 6 bases at J, with 10 bases between the two ends. CDR3 length: 12 residues. Germline assignment: CDR1 KGHDR and CDR2 SFDVKD. This chain's CDR3 is CATSVGAGEQYF. DNA of the CDR3: TGTGCCACCAGTGTCGGGGCGGGCGAGCAGTACTTC.

This clonotype is hyperexpanded within its sample. This beta chain was picked up by a library intended for alpha chains and is off target, so its count carries little meaning. The genes are TRBV7-3 and TRBJ2-3; D ambiguous. The CDR3 totals 16 residues. The V end lost 8 bases, the J end lost 0 bases, and 18 bases lay between the germline ends. The V gene's germline CDR1 is SGHTA and CDR2 FQGTGA. CDR3 in amino acids: CASSLGRTSSTDTQYF. The CDR3 bases are TGTGCCAGCTCCTTGGGCCGGACCTCTAGCACAGATACGCAGTATTTT.

As for this clonotype: This beta chain slipped into a library made for alpha chains as a stray read, so its size is not meaningful. The rearrangement uses TRBV5-1 and TRBJ2-3; D is unresolved. The CDR3 is made up of 14 amino acids. CDR1 and CDR2 from the germline V gene are SGHRS and YFSETQ. V was shortened by 2 bases and J by 0 bases, with 7 bases between the two germline ends. CDR3 nucleotides: TGCGCCAGCAGCTTAGGAGTTAGCACAGATACGCAGTATTTT. The encoded protein is CASSLGVSTDTQYF.